This T cell receptor (beta chain) was found in a study of CD8 T cells in Susac syndrome. Random-hexamer reverse transcription was applied to roughly 0.45 to 1 ug RNA. An immunoSEQ multiplex PCR generated amplified TCR beta CDR3 products spanning 54 Vbeta and 13 Jbeta. MiXCR was run by TCRdb on the immunoSEQ multiplex PCR reads, yielding one entry per CDR3 protein. Of roughly 75,000 distinct CDR3 sequences detected, 93% appear once; the ten largest clones hold less than 0.16%. Germline V gene sequence: CDR1 KGHSY, CDR2 FQNENV. V lost 7 bases and J lost 4; bases outside the gene matches: 9. The CDR3 consists of 14 residues.

The TCR sequence derives from a human donor with Susac syndrome. This chain connects TRBV16 to TRBJ1-2; TRBD1 matches 7 bases. The sample consisted of CD4+ T cells from PBMCs. CDR3 loop: CASNRPGQRYGYTF. CDR3 coding DNA: TGTGCCAGCAACAGACCGGGACAGCGCTATGGCTACACCTTC.